The source of this T cell receptor beta chain is a study of graft-versus-host responses after intestinal transplantation. Study overall: Each transplant was multivisceral, liver-intestinal, or isolated intestinal. Following induction with anti-thymocyte globulin, all recipients were given tacrolimus and steroids for around three years.

General study findings and limits: Among recipient marrow samples, GvH clones were found; some appeared first in ileum or blood.

This table comes from immunoSEQ multiplex PCR, and its TCRdb copy is limited to in-frame clones, with some not included. The table shows just under 8,000 clones, with 97% occurring only once. This clone was detected once. Its antigen remains unidentified. With 8 bases removed from V and 4 bases from J, the gap between germline ends came to 11 bases. The germline gives CDR1 MNHEY, CDR2 SMNVEV (reference sequence). This CDR3 is built from 12 residues. The starting material was PBMCs, obtained 23 days after intestinal transplant. This TCR derives from a human patient who received an intestinal transplant, so some T cells may come from the graft donor. The V call is TRBV27, the J call TRBJ1-1; D uncertain. CDR3 amino acids: CASSNGLTEAFF. CDR3 bases: TGTGCCAGCTCGAACGGACTCACTGAAGCTTTCTTT.